The 30 T cell receptor beta chains presented below share a single source sample, sequenced in a study of cytomegalovirus exposure and HLA in healthy donors (dated by TCRdb to the late 2010s). Library method: the immunoSEQ multiplex PCR assay. The multiplex PCR relied on a mix of 60 forward primers for TCR Vbeta segments and 13 reverse primers for TCR Jbeta segments. TCRdb's version of the immuneACCESS table is confined to in-frame rearrangements and falls short of the full clone set. An unresolved V gene accounts for under half of the shortfall where checked; the remainder is of unknown origin. The sample profile shows around 110,000 clones; 9.5% of them were found once. Less than 4% of the sample goes to the ten largest clones. The sample taken for sequencing was PBMCs. The receptors shown here come from a man aged 25 to 45 in good health and CMV-seronegative.

J is TRBJ2-5 and V is TRBV7-6; D might be TRBD2 (6 bases). This CDR3 comprises 18 residues. CDR1 is SGHVS and CDR2 is FNYEAQ in the germline V gene. V shed 5 bases and J shed 5 bases, with 27 bases lying between them. CDR3 loop: CASSPPVAGTYIRETQYF. The CDR3 DNA is TGTGCCAGCAGCCCCCCTGTCGCGGGAACTTACATTCGGGAGACCCAGTACTTC.

This clone has a handful of counts. The chain uses TRBV10-2 and TRBJ1-2; TRBD1 agrees at 7 bases. Germline CDR1 and CDR2: WSHSY and SAAADI. Trimming at V came to 2 bases and at J to 5 bases, leaving 11 bases not matched to a gene. The CDR3 is 16 amino acids. The CDR3 DNA reads TGCGCCAGCAGTGAGCCGGGGCCAGGGGGATATTATGGCTACACCTTC. Its protein is CASSEPGPGGYYGYTF.

In this sample, this clone turned up a few times. V is TRBV5-1 and J is TRBJ1-2; D unclear. V was clipped by 0 bases and J by 4 bases, with 10 bases between them. CDR1 is SGHRS and CDR2 is YFSETQ in the germline V gene. The CDR3 consists of 14 residues. The CDR3, as DNA: TGCGCCAGCAGCTTGGCCGCAGCGGGCTATGGCTACACCTTC. It translates to CASSLAAAGYGYTF.

The chain uses TRBV7-9 and TRBJ2-7; possible D gene TRBD2, 6 bases. V lost 5 bases and J lost 3, with 14 bases in between. Germline loops: CDR1 SEHNR, CDR2 FQNEAQ (reference sequence). The CDR3 is 14 residues long. The CDR3 sequence: CASSHPGTFYEQYF. CDR3 nucleotides: TGTGCCAGCAGCCATCCCGGGACTTTCTACGAGCAGTACTTC.

This chain connects TRBV7-2 to TRBJ2-7, with D possibly being TRBD2 (6 bases). In germline, CDR1 is SGHTA, CDR2 FQGNSA. The CDR3 is 15 residues long. Deletions cut 5 bases from V and 4 bases from J, with 18 bases between. As DNA, the CDR3 is TGTGCCAGCAGCCTCCGGGCGGGGAGAGAATACGAGCAGTACTTC. It yields the protein CASSLRAGREYEQYF.

This clone occurred a few times. This rearrangement joins TRBV28 to TRBJ2-3; D is undetermined. Germline V CDR1 and CDR2: MDHEN, SYDVKM. This CDR3 is 12 amino acids long. V was cut by 7 bases and J by 8 bases, with 13 bases left in between. The CDR3 DNA sequence: TGTGCCAGCAACCGCGCACTCGGTACGCAGTATTTT. Its protein is CASNRALGTQYF.

The table lists this clone with a few counts. The chain is built from TRBV18 and TRBJ1-1, with 7 nucleotides matching TRBD1. From germline, CDR1 is KGHSH and CDR2 LQKENI. V was clipped by 5 bases and J by 4 bases; unmatched bases: 7. This CDR3 has 14 residues. CDR3 protein: CASSLQGFATEAFF. In DNA form, the CDR3 reads TGTGCCAGCTCATTACAGGGGTTTGCCACTGAAGCTTTCTTT.

The V call is TRBV12-5, the J call TRBJ2-1; 9 positions agree with TRBD2. V shed 0 bases and J 1 base; nucleotides not matched to a gene: 19. The CDR3 spans 22 residues. Germline lookup yields CDR1 LGHNT and CDR2 FRNRAP. Here the CDR3 DNA reads TGTGCTAGTGGTTTGGTAATTTTGGGGTTGAGCGGGAGGCTTCTTTCCTACAATGAGCAGTTCTTC. This encodes CASGLVILGLSGRLLSYNEQFF.

This clone was detected a few times. V is TRBV10-3 and J is TRBJ1-6, with a tentative D call TRBD1 (6 bases). This CDR3 contains 15 residues. Germline CDR1 and CDR2: ENHRY and SYGVKD. V was clipped by 8 bases and J by 6 bases, with 17 bases between them. Written as DNA, the CDR3 is TGTGCCATCGGGGAAAACAGGGACCCTAATTCACCCCTCCACTTT. Translated: CAIGENRDPNSPLHF.

This clone turned up a few times. The V gene is TRBV2, the J gene TRBJ2-7, with 7 bases lining up with TRBD1. CDR3 size: 13 residues. V lost 4 bases to trimming and J lost 6 bases; unmatched junction nucleotides: 6. Germline CDR1 and CDR2: SNHLY and FYNNEI. CDR3 nucleotides: TGTGCCAGCAGTGGAGAAACAGGGGTCGAGCAGTACTTC. Its protein product is CASSGETGVEQYF.

The chain couples TRBV11-2 to TRBJ2-7; D possibly corresponds to TRBD1 (5 bases). The germline CDR1 and CDR2 sequences are SGHAT and FQNNGV. Trimming pared 5 bases from V and 5 bases from J, leaving 10 bases between. The CDR3 runs to 12 residues. This CDR3 reads CASSRPRDEQYF. In DNA form, the CDR3 reads TGTGCCAGCAGCCGTCCCAGGGACGAGCAGTACTTC.

A few counts support this clone. The rearrangement joins TRBV13 to TRBJ2-7; TRBD1 matches at 10 bases. V lost 4 bases to trimming and J lost 3 bases; unmatched junction nucleotides: 6. CDR3 length: 15 amino acids. In germline, CDR1 is PRHDT, CDR2 FYEKMQ (reference sequence). The CDR3 protein is CASSSRDRGLYEQYF. The CDR3 DNA reads TGTGCCAGCAGCTCCCGGGACAGGGGCCTCTACGAGCAGTACTTC.

The genes are TRBV25-1 and TRBJ1-1, with D unclear. The CDR3 is made up of 13 amino acids. The germline V gene encodes CDR1 MGHDK and CDR2 SYGVNS. V shed 4 bases and J shed 0 bases, with 6 bases lying between them. The CDR3 sequence: CASSAYMNTEAFF. CDR3 in DNA: TGTGCCAGCAGTGCATACATGAACACTGAAGCTTTCTTT.

This clone was detected a few times. The chain links TRBV7-8 to TRBJ2-5, with a possible D match to TRBD2 (7 bases). This CDR3 has 15 amino acids. CDR1 and CDR2 from the germline V gene are SGHVS and FQNEAQ. The germline V and J ends were trimmed by 0 bases and 4 bases, with 12 bases remaining between them. The CDR3 here is CASSLASRGGETQYF. The CDR3 DNA reads as TGTGCCAGCAGCTTAGCGTCAAGGGGGGGAGAGACCCAGTACTTC. The variable domain in full, completed from reference TRBV7-8 and TRBJ2-5, reads GAGVSQSPRYKVAKRGQDVALRCDPISGHVSLFWYQQALGQGPEFLTYFQNEAQLDKSGLPSDRFFAERPEGSVSTLKIQRTQQEDSAVYLCASSLASRGGETQYFGPGTRLLVL.

V and J are TRBV30 and TRBJ1-6; D is ambiguous. The V and J ends lost 3 bases and 9 bases respectively, with 15 bases between them. The CDR3 extends over 14 amino acids. Looked up from germline, CDR1 is GTSNPN and CDR2 is SVGIG (reference sequence). CDR3 sequence reads: CAWSRGGMPSPLHF. CDR3 DNA sequence: TGTGCCTGGAGCCGTGGCGGTATGCCTTCACCCCTCCACTTT. The complete variable domain, with remaining parts taken from reference TRBV30 and TRBJ1-6, reads SQTIHQWPATLVQPVGSPLSLECTVEGTSNPNLYWYRQAAGRGLQLLFYSVGIGQISSEVPQNLSASRPQDRQFILSSKKLLLSDSGFYLCAWSRGGMPSPLHFGNGTRLTVT.

This clone came up a few times. The rearrangement uses TRBV27 and TRBJ1-2, with D unclear. The ends were cut back, 5 bases at V and 3 bases at J, with 13 bases in the middle. The CDR3 is made up of 14 amino acids. CDR1 and CDR2 (germline): MNHEY, SMNVEV (reference sequence). CDR3 protein: CASSTGRTDYGYTF. The CDR3 DNA reads TGTGCCAGCAGTACTGGACGGACTGACTATGGCTACACCTTC.

This clone was seen a few times. CDR3 bases: TGTGCCAGCTCACCACGGGGCACATTGACGTCCGGGGAGCTGTTTTTT. Translation: CASSPRGTLTSGELFF. This sequence joins TRBV18 and TRBJ2-2, with D possibly matching TRBD1 (5 bases). This CDR3 is built from 16 residues. Germline V gene data show CDR1 as KGHSH and CDR2 as LQKENI. Trimming pared 1 base from V and 6 bases from J, leaving 15 bases between.

The chain combines TRBV1 with TRBJ1-6; the D call of TRBD1 is as the table states it, not checked on the DNA. TRBV1 is an annotated pseudogene. This CDR3 has 16 amino acids. The CDR3 bases are TGCACCAGCAGCCAAGATCGACAGGGACGCAATTCACCCCTCCACTTT. This sequence encodes CTSSQDRQGRNSPLHF.

This chain uses TRBV5-6 with TRBJ2-1; 8 positions agree with TRBD1. Trimming took 4 bases from V and 3 from J; bases not matched to a gene: 6. Germline lookup yields CDR1 SGHDT and CDR2 YYEEEE. The length of the CDR3 is 15 residues. CDR3 region: CASSTGQGNYNEQFF. In nucleotides, the CDR3 is TGTGCCAGCAGCACCGGACAGGGTAACTACAATGAGCAGTTCTTC.

The V gene is TRBV7-2, the J gene TRBJ2-3, with a possible D match to TRBD1 (5 bases). The germline gives CDR1 SGHTA, CDR2 FQGNSA. Trimming cost V 1 base and J 1 base, with 9 bases left between them. The CDR3 consists of 15 residues. The CDR3 DNA is TGTGCCAGCAGCTTAGTGGGGCAGGGCACAGATACGCAGTATTTT. This gives the protein CASSLVGQGTDTQYF.

This clone showed up just a few times. The chain employs TRBV5-5 and TRBJ1-2, with D tentatively TRBD1 (6 bases). With 3 bases removed from V and 2 bases from J, the gap between germline ends came to 8 bases. The length of the CDR3 is 13 residues. From germline, CDR1 is SGHKS and CDR2 YYEKEE (reference sequence). CDR3 region: CASSWDINYGYTF. In DNA, the CDR3 is TGTGCCAGCAGCTGGGACATAAACTATGGCTACACCTTC.

The chain is built from TRBV6-6 and TRBJ1-4, with a tentative D call TRBD1 (5 bases). The CDR3 runs 16 residues. Trimming removed 11 bases at V and 3 bases at J, with 22 bases between. CDR1 is MNHNY and CDR2 is SVGAGI in the germline V gene (reference sequence). The DNA of the CDR3 is TGTGCCGCCGGGTACAGAGGAGGGACGGCTAATGAAAAACTGTTTTTT. Its protein product is CAAGYRGGTANEKLFF.

V and J are TRBV11-2 and TRBJ2-1; TRBD2 matches at 12 bases. Germline trimming cut 4 bases from V and 9 bases from J; bases unmatched to any gene: 10. Germline V gives CDR1 SGHAT, CDR2 FQNNGV. The CDR3 consists of 16 residues. The chain's CDR3 is CASSSSSGRAYGEQFF. The CDR3 DNA reads TGTGCCAGCAGCTCTTCTAGCGGGAGGGCCTACGGTGAGCAGTTCTTC.

This clone was counted only a few times. The CDR3 DNA follows: TGTGCCAGCAGCCGGTCAGGGGGACCCGGGGAGCTGTTTTTT. It yields the protein CASSRSGGPGELFF. The chain carries TRBV7-6 and TRBJ2-2, with 7 bases that match TRBD1. The CDR3 totals 14 residues. Trimming at V came to 5 bases and at J to 6 bases, leaving 6 bases not matched to a gene. Germline values: CDR1 SGHVS, CDR2 FNYEAQ.

This clone was observed a handful of times. V is TRBV5-4 and J is TRBJ2-7; maybe TRBD2 (6 bases). This CDR3 is 14 amino acids long. Per germline, CDR1 SGHNT and CDR2 YYREEE (reference sequence). V gave up 0 bases and J gave up 4 bases, with 11 bases separating them. CDR3 nucleotide sequence: TGTGCCAGCAGCTTGGATACGGGAGCATACGAGCAGTACTTC. The encoded protein is CASSLDTGAYEQYF.

The CDR3 is CASRYFQGKDSYEQYF. The CDR3, as DNA: TGCGCCAGCAGGTACTTCCAGGGTAAGGACTCCTACGAGCAGTACTTC. The V gene is TRBV23-1, the J gene TRBJ2-7; maybe TRBD1 (5 bases). TRBV23-1 is reported as an ORF; its role is uncertain. The CDR3 is made up of 16 amino acids. Trimming stripped 6 bases from V and 0 bases from J, with 18 bases between.

This clone was seen only a few times. The V and J genes are TRBV5-4 and TRBJ2-7; 12 nucleotides align to TRBD2. The CDR3 length is 15 residues. Losses at the gene ends were 3 bases for V and 2 bases for J; bases not matched to a gene: 3. CDR1 is SGHNT, CDR2 YYREEE, per germline (reference sequence). CDR3: CASSSRTSGTYEQYF. The DNA of the CDR3 is TGTGCCAGCAGCTCAAGGACTAGCGGGACCTACGAGCAGTACTTC.

The chain recombines TRBV4-3 with TRBJ2-7, with 11 bases aligning to TRBD1. This CDR3 has 15 residues. CDR1 LGHNA and CDR2 YSLEER come from the germline V gene. Unmatched junction bases numbered 4, after V lost 4 bases and J lost 2 bases. DNA for the CDR3: TGCGCCAGCAGCCCCGGGACAGGGGGGCCCTACGAGCAGTACTTC. Its translation is CASSPGTGGPYEQYF.

The V gene is TRBV5-4, the J gene TRBJ2-7, with D unclear. In germline, CDR1 is SGHNT, CDR2 YYREEE (reference sequence). V was pared by 2 bases and J by 2 bases, with 5 bases between. This CDR3 is 12 amino acids long. The CDR3 is CASSFPTYEQYF. The DNA for the CDR3 is TGTGCCAGCAGCTTTCCAACCTACGAGCAGTACTTC.

The gene calls are TRBV30 and TRBJ1-4, with D possibly matching TRBD1 (6 bases). This CDR3 comprises 16 residues. Germline CDR1 is GTSNPN and CDR2 is SVGIG (reference sequence). The V and J ends lost 0 bases and 8 bases respectively, with 19 bases between them. The chain's CDR3 is CAWSVNGGSAAEKLFF. The CDR3 nucleotides read TGTGCCTGGAGTGTAAATGGGGGCAGCGCGGCCGAAAAACTGTTTTTT.